This T cell receptor (beta chain) came from a study of regulatory T cells in long-lasting Graves disease. For this clonotype: What it binds is not known. A much larger clone differs from this one at a single base, so this may be a read error.

Library construction for TCR beta used iRepertoire HTBI primers and Arm-PCR of CDR3 regions. As originally analysed: Overall, samples carried 60 to 65 TRBV and 14 TRBJ segments. TCRdb re-called the multiplex PCR reads through MiXCR, storing one row per CDR3 protein. Clone size and V and J calls follow TCRdb, not the original study. The table records a few hundred thousand distinct CDR3 sequences, roughly a quarter of them present only once. Germline values: CDR1 SGHTA, CDR2 FQGTGA. CDR3 length: 15 residues. The time point denotes: persistent/refractory GD, antithyroid drugs over 5 years with positive TRAb. With RNA extracted from PBMCs as input, the TCR library was made. American Thyroid Association guidelines were used to diagnose Graves' disease. Findings of the study overall: Segments TRBV28, TRBJ1-2 and TRBJ2-5 showed preferential usage in persistent disease.

The chain links TRBV7-3 to TRBJ2-5; TRBD2 is a possible D gene (5 bases). The TCR originated in a female donor with Graves disease. The material was peripheral blood mononuclear cells (PBMCs), obtained when the disease was refractory, from a patient treated with antithyroid drugs. CDR3 nucleotides: TGTGCCAGCAGCTTAGCGCGGGTCGGGAAAGAGGCCCAGTACTTC. Its protein product is CASSLARVGKEAQYF.